The clone carrying this TCR beta chain was found a few times. The record originates from a study of T-cell memory formation after mild COVID-19. Germline values: CDR1 KGHDR, CDR2 SFDVKD. V lost 8 bases, J lost 7 bases, and 16 bases lay in between. CDR3 length: 13 residues. MiXCR was run by TCRdb on the 5' RACE reads, yielding one entry per CDR3 protein. The sample includes nearly 250,000 distinct CDR3 sequences, just over 15% seen only once; the top ten take 2.1%. The clonotype was recovered from an adult woman who had mild COVID-19 (a few samples of this study predate the infection). Cell type and time point are not known. Specimen: PBMCs or a T cell subset sorted from them (not recorded which). The rearrangement joins TRBV24-1 to TRBJ1-1, with D perhaps matching TRBD1 (6 bases). The CDR3 DNA reads as TGTGCCACCACCGACAGGAATTTTGGTGAAGCTTTCTTT. Protein: CATTDRNFGEAFF.